This record covers a single TCR beta chain. This entry comes from a study of CD8 T cells in Susac syndrome. Random hexamers were used to reverse transcribe the RNA input (about 0.45 to 1 ug). TCRdb ran MiXCR on the immunoSEQ multiplex PCR reads and lists one entry per CDR3 protein. The sample has some 120,000 distinct CDR3 sequences; approximately 94% are singletons. This TCR was recovered from a human donor in good health. Sequencing used CD4+ T cells from PBMCs.

The DNA of the CDR3 is TGTGCCTGGAGTGTAGGGACCCAATACACCGGGGAGCTGTTTTTT. Its protein product is CAWSVGTQYTGELFF. V is TRBV30 and J is TRBJ2-2, with D tentatively TRBD1 or TRBD2 (5 bases each). Germline V gene data show CDR1 as GTSNPN and CDR2 as SVGIG (reference sequence). V was trimmed by 0 bases and J by 3 bases, leaving 11 bases between them. This CDR3 contains 15 residues.